These T cell receptor beta chains were read from a single sample in a study of beta chain features in type 1 diabetes. Clones were sequenced by immunoSEQ multiplex PCR, and TCRdb holds only the in-frame ones, with some missing. The table records a few hundred thousand clones, about 14% of them present only once. Specimen: naive CD4+ T cells from blood. The receptors here all came from a man aged 25 to 45 with type 1 diabetes. Each CDR3 is given with its conserved first and last residue. The D gene is left open where the match is weak. The listing skips clone size in some rows; elsewhere it reads once, few, many or a size class.

TRBD1 TRBJ1-5 NA TRBV18 CASSANRGNQPQHF TGTGCCAGCTCAGCCAACAGGGGAAATCAGCCCCAGCATTTT
NA TRBJ1-2 few TRBV5-4 CASSLPRREGYTF TGTGCCAGCAGCTTACCCCGCCGGGAGGGCTACACCTTC
NA TRBJ1-1 few TRBV2 CASRQPLNTEAFF TGTGCCAGCAGACAGCCCCTGAACACTGAAGCTTTCTTT
TRBD1 TRBJ1-4 NA TRBV27 CASSLWGDREKLFF TGTGCCAGCAGTTTATGGGGGGACAGAGAAAAACTGTTTTTT
TRBD1 TRBJ2-3 few TRBV4-1 CASSHDRAQGVVPDTQYF TGCGCCAGCAGCCACGATCGGGCCCAGGGGGTTGTCCCGGATACGCAGTATTTT
NA TRBJ1-2 few TRBV18 CASSPFQGDGYTF TGTGCCAGCTCACCATTCCAAGGGGATGGCTACACCTTC
TRBD2 TRBJ2-1 NA TRBV6-5 CATVREGYNEQFF TGTGCCACCGTACGGGAGGGTTACAATGAGCAGTTCTTC
TRBD1 TRBJ1-1 NA TRBV2 CASSGQGAVTEAFF TGTGCCAGCAGCGGTCAGGGGGCCGTCACTGAAGCTTTCTTT
NA TRBJ2-7 few TRBV11-3 CASSLTRLDLRPGYEQYF TGTGCCAGCAGCTTAACTCGACTAGATCTAAGACCGGGCTACGAGCAGTACTTC
NA TRBJ1-5 NA TRBV7-9 CASSFGGDQPQHF TGTGCCAGCAGCTTCGGGGGGGATCAGCCCCAGCATTTT
NA TRBJ2-4 few TRBV15 CATSRGGGLRSLAKNIQYF TGTGCCACCAGCAGGGGCGGTGGACTTCGGAGCCTAGCCAAAAACATTCAGTACTTC
NA TRBJ1-3 NA TRBV20-1 CSASFGNTIYF TGCAGTGCTAGCTTTGGAAACACCATATATTTT
NA TRBJ1-1 NA TRBV7-9 CASSLQGGNTEAFF TGTGCCAGCAGCCTACAGGGTGGGAACACTGAAGCTTTCTTT
NA TRBJ1-5 NA TRBV12-5 CASGPGGASNQPQHF TGTGCTAGTGGTCCGGGGGGGGCTAGCAATCAGCCCCAGCATTTT
TRBD1 TRBJ1-5 NA TRBV4-2 CASSATGDQPQHF TGTGCCAGCAGCGCGACAGGGGATCAGCCCCAGCATTTT
NA TRBJ1-5 few TRBV18 CASSPPTVYSNQPQHF TGTGCCAGCTCACCACCCACAGTCTATAGCAATCAGCCCCAGCATTTT
TRBD1 TRBJ2-7 NA TRBV5-1 CASSWDRDFSYEQYF TGCGCCAGCAGTTGGGACAGGGACTTCTCCTACGAGCAGTACTTC
NA TRBJ2-3 NA TRBV6-5 CASSYSGVLSDTQYF TGTGCCAGCAGTTACTCAGGGGTATTGTCAGATACGCAGTATTTT
TRBD1 TRBJ2-1 few TRBV19 CASSQTGGSYNEQFF TGTGCCAGTAGTCAAACAGGGGGCTCCTACAATGAGCAGTTCTTC